The 2 T cell receptor beta chains below all came from one sample that was sequenced in a study of blood T cell repertoires in COVID-19. Some clones are missing from TCRdb's copy, which holds only in-frame ones; the method was immunoSEQ multiplex PCR. The table has 160,000 or so clones, about 80% seen once. The sequenced sample consisted of peripheral blood. The receptor set was obtained from a woman in her seventies with acute or convalescent COVID-19.

The chain links TRBV5-1 to TRBJ1-1; 9 positions agree with TRBD1. CDR1 and CDR2 (germline): SGHRS, YFSETQ. Trimming took 4 bases from V and 1 from J; bases not matched to a gene: 8. The length of the CDR3 is 16 residues. The chain's CDR3 is CASSTTTGGWNTEAFF. CDR3 DNA sequence: TGCGCCAGCAGCACAACTACAGGGGGCTGGAACACTGAAGCTTTCTTT.

This chain connects TRBV7-2 to TRBJ1-1; TRBD1 aligns across 9 bases. V shed 1 base, J shed 4 bases, and the junction held 7 bases outside the gene matches. This CDR3 has 16 amino acids. Germline V lookup: CDR1 SGHTA, CDR2 FQGNSA. The CDR3 protein is CASSLVRGTGPTEAFF. The CDR3 region has the DNA TGTGCCAGCAGCTTAGTGAGGGGGACAGGGCCCACTGAAGCTTTCTTT.